This paragraph covers one T cell receptor (beta chain) sequence. No antigen is known for it. Researchers took RNA transcripts and amplified the TCR beta CDR3 regions from them. During a first-round RT-PCR of the TCR CDR3, the HTBI primer set was used. TCRdb called the multiplex PCR reads again in MiXCR, with one record for every CDR3 protein. Among tens of thousands of distinct CDR3 sequences, around 48% were seen once, and the ten largest hold roughly 12%. This sample was included in a study of T cells in Graves' hyperthyroidism and ophthalmopathy. General study points: Ophthalmopathy and stable hyperthyroidism were separated by a 13 V-J model. Ophthalmopathy got predicted by the model a median 6.5 months before its onset.

With duration under 3 months, ophthalmopathy was active: Clinical Activity Score at least 3, NOSPECS at least 4. The study excluded patients with uncontrolled infection, other autoimmune disease, pregnancy or lactation. V lost 3 bases to trimming and J lost 3 bases, with 13 bases between them. The CDR3 has 15 residues. Germline V gives CDR1 SNHLY, CDR2 FYNNEI. Material: blood. This chain links TRBV2 with TRBJ2-3, with D perhaps being TRBD1 or TRBD2 (6 bases each). This TCR was recovered from a woman younger than 45 with Graves' ophthalmopathy. CDR3 protein: CASSENQGRTDTQYF. Written as DNA, the CDR3 is TGTGCCAGCAGTGAGAACCAGGGGAGGACAGATACGCAGTATTTT.